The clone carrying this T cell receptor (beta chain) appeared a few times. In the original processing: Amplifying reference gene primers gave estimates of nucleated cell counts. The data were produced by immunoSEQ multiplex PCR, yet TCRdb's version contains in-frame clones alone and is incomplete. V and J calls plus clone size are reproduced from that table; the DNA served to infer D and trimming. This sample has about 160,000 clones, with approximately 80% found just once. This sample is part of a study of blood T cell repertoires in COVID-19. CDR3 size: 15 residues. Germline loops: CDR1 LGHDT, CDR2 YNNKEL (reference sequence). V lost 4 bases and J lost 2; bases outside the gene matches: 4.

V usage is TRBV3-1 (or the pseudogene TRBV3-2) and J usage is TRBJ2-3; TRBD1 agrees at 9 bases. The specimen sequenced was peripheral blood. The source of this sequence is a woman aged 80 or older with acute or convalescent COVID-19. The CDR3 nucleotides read TGTGCCAGCAGCCGCGGACAGGGGCCCACAGATACGCAGTATTTT. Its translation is CASSRGQGPTDTQYF.